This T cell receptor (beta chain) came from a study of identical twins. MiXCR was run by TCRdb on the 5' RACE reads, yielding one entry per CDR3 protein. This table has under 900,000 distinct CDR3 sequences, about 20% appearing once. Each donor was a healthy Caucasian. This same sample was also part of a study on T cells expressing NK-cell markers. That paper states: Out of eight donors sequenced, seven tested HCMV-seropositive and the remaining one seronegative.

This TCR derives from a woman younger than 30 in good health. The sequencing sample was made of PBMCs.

The CDR3 DNA reads as TGTGCCAGCAGTCCCTTAGGCAGGGGGTACGAGCAGTACTTC. This translates into CASSPLGRGYEQYF. The rearrangement uses TRBV6-1 and TRBJ2-7; 7 bases are a match to TRBD1. This CDR3 spans 14 amino acids. Germline V gene data show CDR1 as MNHNS and CDR2 as SASEGT. Germline trimming cut 5 bases from V and 4 bases from J; bases unmatched to any gene: 8.